A selection of T cell receptor beta chains follows, all from one sample in a study of blood T cell repertoires in COVID-19. Libraries were prepared by immunoSEQ multiplex PCR; TCRdb keeps only in-frame clonotypes and omits some of them. There are about 150,000 clones in the sample; 87% occur only once, and 5% lies in the top ten. What was sequenced was peripheral blood. The receptor source for this set is a human donor in a cohort sampled during active COVID-19. CDR3s include the opening cysteine and the closing phenylalanine or tryptophan. D genes are given only for firm matches. Clone sizes are given selectively: once, few, many, or a class where the clone is expanded.

V gene,J gene,clone size,D gene,CDR3 protein,CDR3 DNA
TRBV6-5,TRBJ1-2,NA,TRBD1,CASSRTTGGAEGYTF,TGTGCCAGCAGCCGAACTACAGGGGGCGCAGAGGGCTACACCTTC
TRBV7-9,TRBJ1-5,NA,NA,CASSLEGVSNQPQHF,TGTGCCAGCAGCTTAGAGGGGGTGAGCAATCAGCCCCAGCATTTT
TRBV7-9,TRBJ2-7,NA,TRBD2,CASSLMLAGGYEQYF,TGTGCCAGCAGCTTAATGCTAGCGGGAGGCTACGAGCAGTACTTC
TRBV5-4,TRBJ2-3,NA,NA,CASSRYSEDTQYF,TGTGCCAGCAGCCGTTATAGCGAAGATACGCAGTATTTT
TRBV19,TRBJ2-1,NA,TRBD2,CASSITSGRPNEQFF,TGTGCCAGTAGTATAACTAGCGGGAGACCCAATGAGCAGTTCTTC
TRBV18,TRBJ1-1,NA,TRBD1,CASSQTGGSTEAFF,TGTGCCAGCTCACAAACAGGGGGCAGCACTGAAGCTTTCTTT
TRBV9,TRBJ2-7,NA,TRBD1,CASSPSDRLEQYF,TGTGCCAGCAGCCCCTCGGACAGGCTTGAGCAGTACTTC
TRBV6-1,TRBJ1-2,NA,NA,CASSEPWQGGTYGYTF,TGTGCCAGCAGTGAACCCTGGCAGGGTGGTACCTATGGCTACACCTTC
TRBV5-1,TRBJ2-7,NA,TRBD2,CASSLVTGGGSYEQYF,TGCGCCAGCAGCTTGGTCACCGGGGGGGGCTCCTACGAGCAGTACTTC
TRBV5-1,TRBJ1-2,NA,TRBD1,CASSPGQGNYGYTF,TGCGCCAGCAGCCCAGGACAGGGTAACTATGGCTACACCTTC
TRBV5-1,TRBJ2-7,once,NA,CASSASLGGYEQYF,TGCGCCAGCAGCGCCTCCCTCGGGGGCTACGAGCAGTACTTC
TRBV5-4,TRBJ2-7,NA,TRBD2,CASSLSGGPNEQYF,TGTGCCAGCAGCTTGTCGGGAGGGCCCAACGAGCAGTACTTC
TRBV6-4,TRBJ2-7,NA,NA,CASSDSGRGYEQYF,TGTGCCAGCAGTGACTCCGGCAGGGGCTACGAGCAGTACTTC
TRBV20-1,TRBJ1-1,NA,TRBD1,CSARTGRKAFF,TGCAGTGCACGGACAGGGAGGAAAGCTTTCTTT
TRBV30,TRBJ2-4,NA,TRBD1,CAWSRTGVLKNIQYF,TGTGCCTGGAGTCGGACAGGGGTCCTCAAAAACATTCAGTACTTC
TRBV5-1,TRBJ2-7,NA,NA,CASSLVGGTYEQYF,TGCGCCAGCAGCTTGGTCGGCGGAACCTACGAGCAGTACTTC
TRBV6-1,TRBJ1-1,NA,NA,CASSEVGEIEAFF,TGTGCCAGCAGTGAAGTTGGAGAGATTGAAGCTTTCTTT
TRBV28,TRBJ1-1,NA,NA,CASSHRRVTGTEAFF,TGTGCCAGCAGTCACCGAAGGGTTACGGGGACTGAAGCTTTCTTT
TRBV9,TRBJ2-2,NA,TRBD2,CASSVSLAGAGGELFF,TGTGCCAGCAGCGTAAGCCTAGCGGGAGCCGGCGGGGAGCTGTTTTTT
TRBV5-4,TRBJ2-7,NA,TRBD1,CASSLAGQGAYEQYF,TGTGCCAGCAGCTTGGCCGGACAGGGGGCTTACGAGCAGTACTTC
TRBV19,TRBJ1-2,once,NA,CASSPLGVNYGYTF,TGTGCCAGTAGTCCCCTCGGGGTCAACTATGGCTACACCTTC
TRBV29-1,TRBJ2-1,once,NA,CSVEARTRYNEQFF,TGCAGCGTTGAAGCCAGGACACGATACAATGAGCAGTTCTTC
TRBV2,TRBJ2-7,NA,TRBD2,CASSDPQRGSSYEQYF,TGTGCCAGCAGTGACCCCCAGCGGGGGAGCTCCTACGAGCAGTACTTC
TRBV19,TRBJ1-2,once,NA,CASSMQGTSNYGYTF,TGTGCCAGTAGTATGCAGGGGACGTCAAACTATGGCTACACCTTC
TRBV28,TRBJ1-2,NA,NA,CASSPQQVYGYTF,TGTGCCAGCAGTCCCCAGCAGGTCTATGGCTACACCTTC
TRBV30,TRBJ1-2,NA,NA,CAWFDQGFNYGYTF,TGTGCCTGGTTCGACCAGGGGTTTAACTATGGCTACACCTTC
TRBV2,TRBJ2-2,NA,TRBD2,CASSEGRTSGRAGELFF,TGTGCCAGCAGTGAAGGCCGGACTAGCGGGAGGGCCGGGGAGCTGTTTTTT
TRBV19,TRBJ1-1,NA,NA,CASIPGGRGNTEAFF,TGTGCCAGTATTCCAGGTGGCAGGGGGAACACTGAAGCTTTCTTT
TRBV2,TRBJ2-5,once,TRBD2,CASSLGGAGVETQYF,TGTGCCAGCAGTCTGGGTGGAGCGGGAGTAGAGACCCAGTACTTC
TRBV9,TRBJ1-1,NA,TRBD1,CASSLGQSYTEAFF,TGTGCCAGCAGCCTGGGACAGAGCTACACTGAAGCTTTCTTT